These 14 T cell receptor beta chains were sequenced from one sample in a study of CD8 T cells in Susac syndrome. After extraction with the RNeasy kit, about 0.45 to 1 ug of the RNA was reverse transcribed using random hexamers. MiXCR was run by TCRdb on the immunoSEQ multiplex PCR reads, yielding one entry per CDR3 protein. The table has 230,000 or so distinct CDR3 sequences, 95% seen once. The sequenced sample consisted of CD4+ T cells from PBMCs. These receptors were obtained from a human donor with multiple sclerosis.

The gene calls are TRBV20-1 and TRBJ1-5, with a weak D call TRBD1 (6 bases). Trimming shortened V by 6 bases and J by 7 bases, and 16 bases separated the two germline ends. The CDR3 totals 13 residues. Per the germline V gene, CDR1 is DFQATT and CDR2 is SNEGSKA (reference sequence). The CDR3 sequence: CSAIEGGDQPQHF. The CDR3 DNA follows: TGCAGTGCCATAGAGGGGGGGGACCAGCCCCAGCATTTT.

The V gene is TRBV7-9, the J gene TRBJ2-3, with no clear D. The CDR3 runs 18 residues. The V gene's germline CDR1 is SEHNR and CDR2 FQNEAQ (reference sequence). The V end was cut by 2 bases, the J end by 2 bases, with 20 bases between. CDR3 sequence reads: CASSLSMSTLGNTDTQYF. The CDR3 region has the DNA TGTGCCAGCAGCTTAAGTATGTCTACCCTTGGTAACACAGATACGCAGTATTTT.

This chain uses TRBV30 with TRBJ1-3; D gene ambiguous. The V gene's germline CDR1 is GTSNPN and CDR2 SVGIG (reference sequence). The V gene lost 1 base and the J gene lost 2 bases, with 3 bases spanning the gap. This CDR3 has 12 residues. Here the CDR3 reads CAWSDAGNTIYF. The CDR3 DNA sequence: TGTGCCTGGAGTGATGCTGGAAACACCATATATTTT.

This CDR3 is CASSQGDGLRPDTQYF. The CDR3 DNA reads as TGTGCCAGCAGCCAAGGGGACGGATTACGACCAGATACGCAGTATTTT. The rearrangement uses TRBV14 and TRBJ2-3; either TRBD1 or TRBD2 may supply D (5 bases each). This CDR3 spans 16 amino acids. Germline CDR1 and CDR2: SGHDN and FVKESK. The germline V and J ends were trimmed by 1 base and 4 bases, with 15 bases remaining between them.

A single count supports this clonotype. This chain joins TRBV7-2 and TRBJ2-1, with 11 nucleotides matching TRBD2. The V and J ends lost 5 bases and 7 bases, in that order; junction bases with no gene match: 10. This CDR3 has 16 residues. Looked up from germline, CDR1 is SGHTA and CDR2 is FQGNSA. CDR3 region: CASSDAPTSGMNEQFF. The CDR3, as DNA: TGTGCCAGCAGCGATGCGCCGACTAGCGGGATGAATGAGCAGTTCTTC.

The gene calls are TRBV24-1 and TRBJ2-1, with D possibly being TRBD1 or TRBD2 (5 bases each). Germline lookup yields CDR1 KGHDR and CDR2 SFDVKD. The CDR3 sequence is 17 residues long. V lost 4 bases to trimming and J lost 4 bases, with 19 bases between them. DNA of the CDR3: TGTGCCACCAGTGACCCCCGGGACCCCGGAAGGTACAATGAGCAGTTCTTC. This gives the protein CATSDPRDPGRYNEQFF.

The genes are TRBV29-1 and TRBJ2-3; D not resolved. CDR1 and CDR2 (germline): SQVTM, ANQGSEA. V was shortened by 3 bases and J by 4 bases, with 5 bases between the two germline ends. This CDR3 is built from 11 residues. The CDR3 region is CSVDWSDTQYF. CDR3 nucleotides: TGCAGCGTTGATTGGTCAGATACGCAGTATTTT.

V is TRBV5-1 and J is TRBJ1-1, with D unresolved. This CDR3 is 14 amino acids long. Germline lookup yields CDR1 SGHRS and CDR2 YFSETQ. The V end was cut by 0 bases, the J end by 1 base, with 7 bases between. This chain's CDR3 is CASSLGATNTEAFF. The CDR3 DNA reads TGCGCCAGCAGCTTGGGTGCGACGAACACTGAAGCTTTCTTT.

The chain couples TRBV20-1 to TRBJ2-7; 12 positions agree with TRBD1. With V trimmed by 6 bases and J by 7 bases, 10 bases remained unmatched. CDR1 and CDR2 from the germline V gene are DFQATT and SNEGSKA (reference sequence). CDR3 size: 14 residues. The CDR3 region is CSASGGQGANEQYF. The DNA for the CDR3 is TGCAGTGCAAGTGGGGGACAGGGGGCTAATGAGCAGTACTTC.

The chain employs TRBV5-1 and TRBJ2-3, with D tentatively TRBD1 (6 bases). This CDR3 has 18 residues. Deletions cut 4 bases from V and 0 bases from J, with 21 bases between. Germline CDR1 and CDR2: SGHRS and YFSETQ. CDR3 nucleotides: TGCGCCAGCAGCAACCAACCCCCCGGGACAAAAAGCACAGATACGCAGTATTTT. It is translated as CASSNQPPGTKSTDTQYF.

V usage is TRBV5-1 and J usage is TRBJ2-5, with D perhaps matching TRBD1 (6 bases). Trimming pared 4 bases from V and 4 bases from J, leaving 17 bases between. There are 15 residues in the CDR3. Germline assignment: CDR1 SGHRS and CDR2 YFSETQ. The CDR3 region is CASSASQGPTETQYF. Written as DNA, the CDR3 is TGCGCCAGCAGCGCCTCACAGGGCCCAACAGAGACCCAGTACTTC.

The chain uses TRBV28 and TRBJ2-1; 8 nucleotides align to TRBD2. The CDR3 totals 15 residues. J was trimmed by 8 bases and V by 4 bases; bases with no gene match: 10. Germline loops: CDR1 MDHEN, CDR2 SYDVKM. The CDR3 spells CASSWTSPTGDEQFF. DNA of the CDR3: TGTGCCAGCAGTTGGACTAGCCCCACGGGGGATGAGCAGTTCTTC.

The chain combines TRBV19 with TRBJ1-1; possibly TRBD1 for D (5 bases). This CDR3 is 19 amino acids long. The germline V gene encodes CDR1 LNHDA and CDR2 SQIVND (reference sequence). Trimming shortened V by 4 bases and J by 1 base, and 25 bases separated the two germline ends. CDR3 sequence: CASSTSPLVGVDRNTEAFF. The CDR3 DNA follows: TGTGCCAGTAGTACCTCGCCTTTGGTTGGGGTCGACAGGAACACTGAAGCTTTCTTT.

This sequence joins TRBV25-1 and TRBJ2-7; D may be TRBD1 (5 bases). The CDR3 contains 14 residues. Per germline, CDR1 MGHDK and CDR2 SYGVNS. Trimming stripped 1 base from V and 2 bases from J, with 9 bases between. CDR3 nucleotides: TGTGCCAGCAGTGAATTTCGACAGCCCTACGAGCAGTACTTC. Protein: CASSEFRQPYEQYF.